The 3 T cell receptor beta chains reported below all come from one sample, sequenced in a study of T cells in Graves' hyperthyroidism and ophthalmopathy. Template material for amplifying TCR beta CDR3 regions consisted of RNA transcripts. Using the HTBI primer set, a first-round RT-PCR was run on the TCR CDR3. TCRdb called the multiplex PCR reads again in MiXCR, with one record for every CDR3 protein. The repertoire holds a few hundred thousand distinct CDR3 sequences, with approximately 16% as singletons. The sequenced sample consisted of blood. These receptors originate from a woman in her thirties or forties with Graves' ophthalmopathy.

The rearrangement links TRBV4-2 to TRBJ2-2, with a tentative D call TRBD2 (6 bases). V lost 2 bases, J lost 5 bases, and 9 bases lay in between. The V gene's germline CDR1 is LGHNA and CDR2 YNFKEQ. The CDR3 consists of 14 residues. CDR3: CASSQTRGTGELFF. The CDR3 DNA reads TGTGCCAGCAGCCAAACCCGGGGGACCGGGGAGCTGTTTTTT.

The chain joins TRBV4-1 to TRBJ2-1; D not certain. This CDR3 comprises 13 residues. The V and J ends lost 1 base and 7 bases respectively, with 8 bases between them. CDR1 MGHRA and CDR2 YSYEKL come from the germline V gene. CDR3 DNA sequence: TGCGCCAGCAGCCAAGTTAACCCTAATGAGCAGTTCTTC. Translated, it gives CASSQVNPNEQFF.

The chain combines TRBV27 with TRBJ1-3; D unresolved. The ends were cut back, 4 bases at V and 4 bases at J, with 11 bases in the middle. Germline CDR1 and CDR2: MNHEY and SMNVEV (reference sequence). CDR3 size: 14 residues. The CDR3 nucleotides read TGTGCCAGCAGTTCTCAAGGCTACGGAAACACCATATATTTT. Translation: CASSSQGYGNTIYF.